The T cell receptor beta chain described here comes from a study of regulatory T cells in long-lasting Graves disease. Trimming removed 4 bases at V and 2 bases at J, with 14 bases between. The germline V gene has CDR1 DFQATT and CDR2 SNEGSKA (reference sequence). This CDR3 comprises 15 residues. Study results and limitations: Persistent disease was associated with favored TRBV28 usage and with favored use of TRBJ1-2 and TRBJ2-5. Peripheral blood alone, not thyroid tissue, underwent study.

The time point was: persistent/refractory GD, antithyroid drugs over 5 years with positive TRAb. Extracted RNA from PBMCs served as the source of the TCR library. Staff drew approximately 9.9 milliliters of peripheral blood into EDTA tubes. In building TCR beta libraries, iRepertoire HTBI primers were used together with Arm-PCR of CDR3 regions. TCRdb independently ran MiXCR on the multiplex PCR reads; one entry per CDR3 protein. This table has a few hundred thousand distinct CDR3 sequences, about 22% appearing once. This clonotype occurred many times. The antigen is unknown. V usage is TRBV20-1 and J usage is TRBJ1-4, with D unresolved. The receptor was derived from a female donor with Graves disease. The sample here was peripheral blood mononuclear cells (PBMCs), taken when the disease was refractory, from a patient treated with antithyroid drugs. For the CDR3, the DNA is TGCAGTGCTACCGCCCCAGCTATCACTAATGAAAAACTGTTTTTT. Its protein product is CSATAPAITNEKLFF.